This TCR beta chain was sequenced in a study of beta chain features in type 1 diabetes. Study-level points and caveats: Shorter TCRB CDR3s, moderately but significantly so, marked every one of the four CD4+ subsets in Type 1 diabetes patients.

The length of the CDR3 is 15 residues. The germline V gene has CDR1 LNHDA and CDR2 SQIVND (reference sequence). Trimming removed 7 bases from V and 3 bases from J; junction bases left unmatched: 5. This clone came up many times. Its antigen is not identified. Every isolated RNA sample was fully reverse transcribed, so sequencing captured expressed TCRB transcripts. The average output of naive, central memory and regulatory T cell samples was several million reads. The assay was immunoSEQ multiplex PCR, and TCRdb's table has in-frame clones only and misses some. Seen here are under 800,000 clones, around 15% observed once, and the top ten hold 0.07% to 0.095%.

This sequence joins TRBV19 and TRBJ2-1, with TRBD2 identical over 11 bases. The receptor comes from a man younger than 35 in good health. Sequenced material: naive CD4+ T cells from blood. Written as DNA, the CDR3 is TGTGCCAGTACGGCGCTAGCGGGGGGCTACAATGAGCAGTTCTTC. It specifies CASTALAGGYNEQFF.